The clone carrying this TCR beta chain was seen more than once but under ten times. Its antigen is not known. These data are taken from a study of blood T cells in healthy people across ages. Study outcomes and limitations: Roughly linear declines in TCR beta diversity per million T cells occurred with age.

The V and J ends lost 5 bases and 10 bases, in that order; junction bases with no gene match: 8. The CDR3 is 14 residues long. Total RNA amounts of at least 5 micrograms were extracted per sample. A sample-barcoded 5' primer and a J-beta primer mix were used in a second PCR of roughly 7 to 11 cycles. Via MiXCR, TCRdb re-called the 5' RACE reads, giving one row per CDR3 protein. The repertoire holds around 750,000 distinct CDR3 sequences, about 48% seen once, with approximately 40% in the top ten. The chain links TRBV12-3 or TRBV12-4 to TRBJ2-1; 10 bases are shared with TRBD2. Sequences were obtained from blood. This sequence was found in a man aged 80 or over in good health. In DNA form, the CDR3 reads TGTGCCAGCAGTACGAGCGGGAGGGCCGGAGAGCAGTTCTTC. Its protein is CASSTSGRAGEQFF.